Listed here are 16 T cell receptor beta chains from one sample, sequenced in a study of graft-versus-host responses after intestinal transplantation. Profiling relied on immunoSEQ multiplex PCR, and the TCRdb table lists in-frame clones only, not all of them. Of more than 9,500 clones listed, 65% to 85% are singletons. The material sequenced was PBMCs, taken roughly 310 days after intestinal transplant. Receptors were obtained from a human patient who received an intestinal transplant, so some T cells may come from the graft donor.

The chain is built from TRBV4-1 and TRBJ2-1; 11 bases align to TRBD2. The V and J ends lost 4 bases and 0 bases, in that order; junction bases with no gene match: 14. The CDR3 has 20 residues. Germline CDR1 is MGHRA and CDR2 is YSYEKL. The CDR3 DNA reads as TGCGCCAGCAGCCCTGGGGGTAGCGGGAGGGCCTCTGGCTCCTACAATGAGCAGTTCTTC. It is translated as CASSPGGSGRASGSYNEQFF.

The chain carries TRBV27 and TRBJ2-7; 10 bases agree with TRBD2. The V gene's germline CDR1 is MNHEY and CDR2 SMNVEV (reference sequence). The CDR3 totals 16 residues. V trimming: 4 bases; J trimming: 2 bases; junction bases outside the gene matches: 8. The CDR3 sequence is CASSSKTSGSTYEQYF. In nucleotides, the CDR3 is TGTGCCAGCAGTTCCAAGACTAGCGGGTCTACCTACGAGCAGTACTTC.

The V gene is TRBV15, the J gene TRBJ2-3; D is uncertain. Trimming took 4 bases from V and 2 from J, leaving 7 bases between them. Germline V lookup: CDR1 LNHNV, CDR2 YYDKDF (reference sequence). The CDR3 loop spans 13 amino acids. DNA for the CDR3: TGTGCCACCAGCACGGTACCCACAGATACGCAGTATTTT. It yields the protein CATSTVPTDTQYF.

The J gene is TRBJ1-4, the V gene TRBV4-3; the D gene is possibly TRBD1 (5 bases). The germline CDR1 and CDR2 sequences are LGHNA and YSLEER. CDR3 length equals 16 residues. V gave up 1 base and J gave up 8 bases, with 17 bases separating them. CDR3 region: CASSQGPGRAGEKLFF. DNA of the CDR3: TGCGCCAGCAGCCAAGGGCCAGGGCGGGCGGGCGAAAAACTGTTTTTT.

The V and J genes are TRBV30 and TRBJ1-3; TRBD1 might be the D (6 bases). The germline CDR1 and CDR2 sequences are GTSNPN and SVGIG (reference sequence). This CDR3 is built from 14 residues. V dropped 3 bases and J dropped 1 base, with 10 bases sitting between them. CDR3 region: CAWRTGSSGNTIYF. Here the CDR3 DNA reads TGTGCCTGGAGGACAGGTTCTTCTGGAAACACCATATATTTT. Full variable domain (remainder filled in from reference TRBV30 and TRBJ1-3): SQTIHQWPATLVQPVGSPLSLECTVEGTSNPNLYWYRQAAGRGLQLLFYSVGIGQISSEVPQNLSASRPQDRQFILSSKKLLLSDSGFYLCAWRTGSSGNTIYFGEGSWLTVV.

The J gene is TRBJ1-1, the V gene TRBV6-4, with D possibly TRBD1 on 6 matching bases. Trimming shortened V by 3 bases and J by 1 base, and 6 bases separated the two germline ends. Germline V CDR1 and CDR2: MRHNA, SNTAGT. The CDR3 covers 13 residues. Here the CDR3 DNA reads TGTGCCAGCAGTGAGGGGGCGAACACTGAAGCTTTCTTT. The encoded protein is CASSEGANTEAFF.

CDR3 loop: CASSSGGGTDTQYF. The DNA of the CDR3 is TGTGCCAGCAGCTCGGGAGGGGGAACAGATACGCAGTATTTT. The gene calls are TRBV6-1 and TRBJ2-3, with TRBD2 identical over 8 bases. CDR3 length equals 14 residues. V trimming: 6 bases; J trimming: 3 bases; junction bases outside the gene matches: 5. The germline V gene encodes CDR1 MNHNS and CDR2 SASEGT.

The CDR3 sequence: CASSESGQGATNEKLFF. CDR3 nucleotides: TGCGCCAGCAGTGAGTCGGGACAGGGGGCAACTAATGAAAAACTGTTTTTT. The chain couples TRBV10-2 to TRBJ1-4; TRBD1 aligns across 11 bases. Germline values: CDR1 WSHSY, CDR2 SAAADI. This CDR3 is built from 17 residues. Trimming at V came to 0 bases and at J to 0 bases, leaving 0 bases not matched to a gene.

The genes are TRBV7-6 and TRBJ1-3; 7 bases align to TRBD1. The CDR3 loop spans 20 amino acids. V shed 3 bases, J shed 0 bases, and the junction held 17 bases outside the gene matches. The germline V gene encodes CDR1 SGHVS and CDR2 FNYEAQ. The CDR3 is CASSFIPRTDRAPSGNTIYF. CDR3 sequence (DNA): TGTGCCAGCAGCTTTATACCGCGGACTGACAGGGCCCCCTCTGGAAACACCATATATTTT.

On this clone itself: At one boundary the junction diverges from the germline segment, which might be a read error. The genes are TRBV7-7 and TRBJ2-1; 12 bases line up with TRBD2. The CDR3 sequence is 15 residues long. Germline assignment: CDR1 SSHAT and CDR2 FNYEAQ (reference sequence). The CDR3 protein is CASSPTSGSFGEQFF. The DNA of the CDR3 is TGTGCTAGCAGCCCGACTAGCGGGAGTTTTGGTGAGCAGTTCTTC.

The rearrangement links TRBV25-1 to TRBJ1-4; 9 nucleotides agree with TRBD1. Germline trimming cut 0 bases from V and 6 bases from J; bases unmatched to any gene: 5. The CDR3 extends over 16 amino acids. Germline CDR1 MGHDK, CDR2 SYGVNS. The CDR3 DNA reads as TGTGCCAGCAGTGAATACCGGACAGGGGAGGATGAAAAACTGTTTTTT. Amino acids: CASSEYRTGEDEKLFF.

The J gene is TRBJ2-7, the V gene TRBV11-1; D may be TRBD1 (5 bases). V was pared by 1 base and J by 7 bases, with 17 bases between. Germline V lookup: CDR1 SGHAT, CDR2 FQDESV (reference sequence). The CDR3 length is 15 residues. CDR3 amino acids: CASSLGGREGTEQYF. CDR3 DNA sequence: TGTGCCAGCAGCTTAGGGGGCAGGGAAGGAACTGAGCAGTACTTC.

The table lists this clone with a count of one. This chain connects TRBV28 to TRBJ2-7; 11 bases align to TRBD2. CDR3 size: 16 residues. CDR1 is MDHEN and CDR2 is SYDVKM in the germline V gene. V lost 7 bases and J lost 3; bases outside the gene matches: 11. DNA for the CDR3: TGTGCCAGCATCCCTGGTGGTCTAGCGGGAGGCTACGAGCAGTACTTC. Protein sequence: CASIPGGLAGGYEQYF.

This clone was counted between two and nine times. The CDR3 bases are TGTGCCAGCAGCCCCGACAGGGTGAGCAATCAGCCCCAGCATTTT. Its protein product is CASSPDRVSNQPQHF. The chain combines TRBV7-9 with TRBJ1-5; TRBD1 matches 7 bases. Germline CDR1 reads SEHNR; CDR2 reads FQNEAQ (reference sequence). V was pared by 5 bases and J by 1 base, with 5 bases of the junction left unmatched. CDR3 size: 15 residues.

This clone was recorded once. The chain couples TRBV18 to TRBJ2-2; the D gene is possibly TRBD2 (5 bases). Germline V lookup: CDR1 KGHSH, CDR2 LQKENI. CDR3 length equals 15 residues. The V end was cut by 3 bases, the J end by 7 bases, with 15 bases between. CDR3 sequence reads: CASSPLGSRDGELFF. CDR3 in DNA: TGTGCCAGCTCACCGTTGGGGAGTCGGGACGGGGAGCTGTTTTTT.

In DNA, the CDR3 is TGTGCCAGCAGCTATAGCGGGAGAACCTACGAGCAGTACTTC. Translated: CASSYSGRTYEQYF. The chain employs TRBV6-4 and TRBJ2-7, with 9 bases that match TRBD2. V gave up 6 bases and J gave up 2 bases; unmatched junction bases: 5. CDR3 length: 14 amino acids. Germline V gives CDR1 MRHNA, CDR2 SNTAGT.